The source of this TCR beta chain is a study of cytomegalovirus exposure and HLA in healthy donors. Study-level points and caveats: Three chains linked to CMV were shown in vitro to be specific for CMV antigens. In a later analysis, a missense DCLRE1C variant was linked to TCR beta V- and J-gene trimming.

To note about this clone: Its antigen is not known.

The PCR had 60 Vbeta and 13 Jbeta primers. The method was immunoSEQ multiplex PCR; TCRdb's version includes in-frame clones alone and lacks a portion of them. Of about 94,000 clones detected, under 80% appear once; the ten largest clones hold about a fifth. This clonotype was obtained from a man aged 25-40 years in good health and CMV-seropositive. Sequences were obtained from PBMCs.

CDR3 nucleotides: TGTGCCAGTAGTAGACGACTAGCGGAACACTACGAGCAGTACTTC. This translates into CASSRRLAEHYEQYF. The chain joins TRBV19 to TRBJ2-7; 9 bases align to TRBD2. Germline assignment: CDR1 LNHDA and CDR2 SQIVND (reference sequence). The CDR3 is 15 residues long. V was pared by 4 bases and J by 3 bases, with 7 bases of the junction left unmatched.